These 2 T cell receptor beta chains originate from one sample sequenced in a study of blood T cell repertoires in COVID-19. Sequenced by immunoSEQ multiplex PCR; TCRdb stores in-frame clones only, minus some. The data show nearly 200,000 clones, approximately 91% seen once. The sample taken for sequencing was peripheral blood. The source of these receptors is a woman aged 40-49 years who had recovered from COVID-19.

The chain has TRBV5-1 and TRBJ1-2, with D unresolved. V was shortened by 0 bases and J by 2 bases, with 5 bases between the two germline ends. In germline, CDR1 is SGHRS, CDR2 YFSETQ. This CDR3 comprises 13 residues. CDR3: CASSLAGNYGYTF. CDR3 DNA sequence: TGCGCCAGCAGCTTGGCCGGGAACTATGGCTACACCTTC.

The V gene is TRBV6-2 or TRBV6-3, the J gene TRBJ2-1; D might be TRBD2 (5 bases). The CDR3 contains 14 residues. V shed 2 bases and J shed 4 bases, with 9 bases lying between them. The V gene's germline CDR1 is MNHEY and CDR2 SVGEGT. CDR3 sequence reads: CASSYLERYNEQFF. The DNA of the CDR3 is TGTGCCAGCAGTTACCTCGAGCGGTACAATGAGCAGTTCTTC.